This T cell receptor (beta chain) comes out of a study of cytomegalovirus exposure and HLA in healthy donors (TCRdb year 2017). Study-level background: An earlier analysis of roughly 500 of the donors reported around 280 Gb of sequence data and 117 million unique TCR beta sequences obtained from about 179 million T cells. Approximately 300 gigabases of sequencing data and approximately 85 million unique TCR sequences were included in an early release covering under 650 HLA-typed donors. Of the roughly 410 genotyped donors, less than 90% were placed in the genetic ancestry cluster associated with self-reported Caucasian donors. The aim of the study was to test whether cataloging public T cell receptors could identify signatures of past pathogen exposure. Using immunosequencing, the study profiled T cell repertoires from fewer than 850 subjects and related those repertoires to cytomegalovirus serostatus. Along with the roughly 670-subject first cohort, a separate validation cohort of some 130 different subjects was used. High-throughput TCR immunosequencing, statistical association of individual TCRs with disease status, and machine learning were combined to predict cytomegalovirus infection status. In a later analysis, previously published TCR beta repertoires from some 640 donors were re-analyzed and high-resolution HLA genotyping was added so that TCR occurrence patterns could be studied. The later analysis used no new phenotypic data to find candidate immune exposures, relying instead on TCR beta sequences and their occurrence across donors. An earlier analysis of some 600 of the donors applied high-throughput TCR beta sequencing to assess whether each TCR beta V gene segment acted as functional or pseudogenic. Alongside the repertoire data, information on donor age, sex, ethnicity and CMV serostatus was compiled. A later genetic analysis used genome-wide SNP genotypes for 398 of the 666 donors, treating that subset as a discovery cohort. All discovery cohort repertoires had been generated using a single sequencing platform. Both class I and class II loci were covered by HLA typing, at four-digit resolution. The number of typed donors differed by locus: 629-630 for A, B, C, DRB1 and DQB1; 500 to 550 for DQA1; 606 for DPA1; and about 470 for DPB1. Roughly five DR-DQ haplotypes were handled as single units for association and clustering because linkage in the cohort was strong. Across 398 genotyped donors of the cohort, an average of about 240,000 unique TCR beta nucleotide sequences per donor were sequenced, and 15% to 20% of those sequences were non-productive. Overall results and qualifications from the work: In a later genetic analysis, a missense DCLRE1C variant was associated with V-gene and J-gene trimming of TCR beta chains, and the association was replicated in an independent cohort. A later analysis found that TCR association rates varied across HLA loci, with DRB1 alleles showing the most associated TCRs and HLA-C alleles the fewest. Because counts were too low, around 18 rarely observed V segments, including chromosome 9 orphons, were left out of the earlier analysis of several hundred of the donors. HLA typing was unavailable for some donors at each locus, so association tests used only the typed subset. Most TCR sequences were seen in very few donors, while some public TCRs were found in many individuals. In both the original and validation cohorts, the classifier was reported to diagnose cytomegalovirus status with high specificity and sensitivity. In a later analysis, several top co-occurrence clusters were reported to appear linked to parvovirus B19, influenza, CMV and Epstein-Barr virus. The only immune exposure information available for the cohort was CMV serostatus. At a false discovery rate of 0.05, a later analysis linked 16,951 TCR beta sequences to specific HLA alleles. Strong co-occurrence of HLA alleles, especially DR and DQ, made assigning TCR associations to individual alleles difficult. A further reported finding was that TCR beta sequences accurately predicted the HLA-A and HLA-B alleles for most subjects in the first cohort. In an earlier analysis of some 640 of the donors, most TCR beta V segments were observed in productive rearrangements about 90% or about 30% of the time, broadly matching IMGT annotations. Some IMGT-functional V segments, including TRBV6-2 and TRBV6-3, could not be told apart with the 87-base-pair reads, so those segments were excluded. According to the authors, the approach could potentially be generalized to other disease states and immunological phenotypes. In a later genetic analysis, fewer N-insertions in productive TCRs were reported among donors in an Asian-associated ancestry cluster than the approximately 670-donor mean. Three of the identified cytomegalovirus-associated TCR beta chains were confirmed in vitro to be specific for cytomegalovirus antigens. Roughly uniform sequencing depth across donors was assumed in presence/absence analyses, although this assumption may not hold. The cohort was sequenced for TCR beta chains only, and without alpha or paired-chain data the features that could be detected were limited. The study gave a list of some 150 TCR beta chains associated with cytomegalovirus. In a later analysis, most CMV-associated TCR beta chains were found to appear HLA-restricted, with HLA associations seemingly driven largely by CMV exposure. In a later analysis, HLA-associated TCR beta chains were found to be more clonally expanded and to have lower generation probabilities than equally common non-associated chains. The sequencing pipeline was judged likely to have produced a cluster of highly shared sequence variants as a technical artifact. Correlated functional status among segregating V segments might reflect linkage disequilibrium, but an unknown experimental factor could not be ruled out.

The CDR3, from cysteine to phenylalanine, totals 16 residues. Only CDR3 DNA is held: 48 bases, read in frame from base 1. Per the germline V gene, KGHSH is the CDR1 and LQKENI is the CDR2. V gives up 2 bases and J gives up 0 bases, and the segment between their germline ends measures 13 bases. The cohort was made up of approximately 700 healthy bone marrow donors. All cohort members were sampled while nominally healthy, although unrecorded immune exposures were likely present. The donor was CMV seropositive and was included in the group of 290 or so seropositive cohort members. Each donor provided a peripheral blood sample, and peripheral blood mononuclear cells were used for TCR beta sequencing. Genomic DNA extraction from the blood cell samples was performed with the Qiagen DNeasy Blood Extraction Kit. Turning to this clone: Its cognate antigen has yet to be identified. Per-base quality was not reported, and no clone a single base away is much larger than it.

Receptors were amplified or captured by the immunoSEQ multiplex PCR assay. For the multiplex PCR, a mixture combining 60 forward primers for TCR Vbeta segments and 13 reverse primers for TCR Jbeta segments was used. The CDR3 region of rearranged TCR beta genes was amplified from genomic DNA with a multiplex PCR assay. The Illumina HiSeq System was used to sequence the amplified TCR beta libraries as 87-base-pair reads. As for the original processing: Across the 500 to 700 repertoires, a later analysis counted 78 million or so unique TCR beta chains, roughly 11 million of which were shared by at least two donors. To remove PCR and sequencing errors, raw reads were error-corrected and collapsed into unique sequences using a nearest-neighbor algorithm that merged closely related sequences. V, D and J gene segments were assigned by aligning CDR3 sequences to IMGT reference sequences. For a sequence to be retained, at least a six-nucleotide match to both a V gene segment and a J gene segment was required. A rearrangement was called productive if the CDR3 had no stop codons and remained in frame with V and J, and every other rearrangement was called non-productive. CDR3 was defined according to IMGT convention as the region running from the second conserved V-encoded cysteine to the conserved J-encoded phenylalanine. The earlier analysis of 550 to 650 of the donors excluded any sequence lacking an unambiguous match to a single V gene segment. In an earlier analysis of approximately 610 of the donors, V segments were called functional above 56.7% productive rearrangements and were called segregating when the between-donor standard deviation exceeded 5%. To diagnose cytomegalovirus status from the catalog of TCR beta chain sequences, a statistical classification framework was built. V and J gene assignment, in a later analysis, came from comparing TCR nucleotide sequences with IMGT/GENE-DB human TR gene sequences. Using the TCRdist pipeline, a later analysis assigned CDR3 sequences along with most-parsimonious VDJ recombination scenarios. In a later analysis, every TCR beta chain was defined by the combination of its CDR3 amino acid sequence and its V-gene family, and reads without a unique V-gene family were dropped. To address suspected cross-contamination and a sequencing artifact, a later analysis removed approximately 590 highly shared, low-generation-probability nucleotide sequences. For each public chain, a later analysis derived a clonal expansion index from normalized ranks of inferred template counts within each repertoire. In a later analysis, generation probabilities were computed with a VDJ recombination model fitted to out-of-frame rearrangements, and the resulting probabilities were checked against IGoR. Hypergeometric tests were used in a later analysis to score TCR-TCR, TCR-HLA and TCR-CMV co-occurrence, with a repertoire-size bias correction applied to the TCR pairs. In a later analysis, false discovery rates were estimated by permuting HLA or CMV assignments 20 times. A later analysis grouped co-occurring TCRs with DBSCAN, adding TCRdist sequence similarity when clustering within HLA-allele-positive subsets. For co-occurrence clustering, repertoires with fewer than 30,000 or more than 120,000 public chains were excluded, along with several repertoires with anomalous nucleotide sharing. The source is immuneACCESS, and TCRdb retained only in-frame sequences with V and J called. Part of the clones is not carried over; for the studies checked, unresolved V genes explain less than half of this, and the remainder is unexplained. The V and J calls and clone size come from that table; D and trimming were worked out from the DNA. A total of 190,000 or so clones appear in this sample, about four fifths of them only once. The top ten constitute around 1.4% of the sample.

This receptor was taken from a girl between 10 and 17 years old in good health and CMV-seropositive. Source material: PBMCs. Here the chain combines TRBV18 and TRBJ1-2; the D gene assignment is ambiguous. CDR3 protein: CASSPIQAGSNYGYTF. The bases read TGTGCCAGCTCACCAATCCAAGCAGGCTCTAACTATGGCTACACCTTC.